This record concerns one T cell receptor (beta chain) sequence. Its antigen is still unknown. V lost 5 bases and J lost 4, with 17 bases in between. This CDR3 comprises 14 residues. In germline, CDR1 is DFQATT, CDR2 SNEGSKA (reference sequence). TCRdb redid the calling of the RT-PCR reads with MiXCR, one entry per CDR3 protein. The sample holds roughly 760,000 distinct CDR3 sequences, roughly 20% seen once. This sample was taken from a study of response to subunit inactivated influenza vaccine. Study-wide findings and caveats: Authors suggested each seasonal flu vaccination may recruit only limited numbers of new T cells.

The specimen was PBMCs from blood, collected about 5 days after vaccination. V gene TRBV20-1 combines with J gene TRBJ1-2, with a tentative D call TRBD1 (5 bases). This TCR derives from a man aged 50 to 59 who received an inactivated influenza vaccine. The CDR3 sequence is CSAGSGGRGYGYTF. CDR3 nucleotides: TGCAGTGCTGGTTCCGGGGGTCGAGGCTATGGCTACACCTTC.